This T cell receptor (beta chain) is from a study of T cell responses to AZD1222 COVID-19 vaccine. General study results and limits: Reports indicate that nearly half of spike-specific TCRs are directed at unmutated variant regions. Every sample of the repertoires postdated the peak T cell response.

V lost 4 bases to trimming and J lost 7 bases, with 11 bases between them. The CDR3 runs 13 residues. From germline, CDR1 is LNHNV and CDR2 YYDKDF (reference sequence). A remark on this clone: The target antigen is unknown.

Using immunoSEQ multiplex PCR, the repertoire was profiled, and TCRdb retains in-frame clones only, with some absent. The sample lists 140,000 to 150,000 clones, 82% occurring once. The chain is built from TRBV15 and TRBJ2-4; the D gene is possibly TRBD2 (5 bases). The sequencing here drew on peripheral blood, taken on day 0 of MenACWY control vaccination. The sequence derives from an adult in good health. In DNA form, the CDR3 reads TGTGCCACCAGCACCGACACGGGGAACATTCAGTACTTC. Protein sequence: CATSTDTGNIQYF.